The T cell receptor (beta chain) under discussion was sequenced for a study of blood T cell repertoires in COVID-19. The wider study: From the United States, Italy and Spain came samples of acute and convalescent COVID-19. Nucleic acid was either cDNA or gDNA, and it came from T cells, B-cell-depleted T cells, or PBMCs.

In the original processing: Scientists estimated how many nucleated cells there were by amplifying reference gene primers. The protocol was immunoSEQ multiplex PCR, while the TCRdb copy is restricted to in-frame clones and leaves out a portion. From that table come the V and J calls and clone size; the DNA was used to work out D and trimming. The sample lists 95,000 to 150,000 clones; approximately 80% were seen once. This clone was seen a single time. The sequence derives from a human donor in a cohort sampled during active COVID-19. The sequenced sample consisted of peripheral blood.

The CDR3 sequence: CASSLPDRDNSPLHF. For the CDR3, the DNA is TGTGCCAGCAGTTTACCGGACAGGGATAATTCACCCCTCCACTTT. The chain combines TRBV28 with TRBJ1-6, with 8 bases identical to TRBD1. Germline V gene lookup returns CDR1 MDHEN and CDR2 SYDVKM. V lost 2 bases to trimming and J lost 5 bases; unmatched junction nucleotides: 2. The CDR3 contains 15 residues. Full variable domain (missing parts from reference TRBV28 and TRBJ1-6): DVKVTQSSRYLVKRTGEKVFLECVQDMDHENMFWYRQDPGLGLRLIYFSYDVKMKEKGDIPEGYSVSREKKERFSLILESASTNQTSMYLCASSLPDRDNSPLHFGNGTRLTVT.